These 18 T cell receptor beta chains were sequenced from one sample in a study of CD8 T cells in ankylosing spondylitis. General observations from the study: The study identified a TCR beta motif of under 10 highly homologous variants that appeared characteristic of ankylosing spondylitis blood.

Antigen specificity for these receptors is unknown. TCRdb reprocessed the 5' RACE reads with MiXCR, giving one entry per CDR3 protein. The sample consists of hundreds of thousands of distinct CDR3 sequences, about 10% of them appearing once. The sample consisted of blood, either unsorted or a sorted T cell fraction (not recorded which). The receptors here all came from a male donor with ankylosing spondylitis.

This clonotype was seen only a few times. The rearrangement links TRBV20-1 to TRBJ1-5; perhaps TRBD1 as D (5 bases). Germline V lookup: CDR1 DFQATT, CDR2 SNEGSKA (reference sequence). The CDR3 has 12 residues. Deletions cut 5 bases from V and 3 bases from J, with 8 bases between. This CDR3 reads CSASGYNQPQHF. CDR3 DNA sequence: TGCAGTGCTTCAGGGTACAATCAGCCCCAGCATTTT.

This clonotype was found a few times. The chain has TRBV4-3 and TRBJ2-3; D gene unclear. The CDR3 is 14 amino acids. The germline V and J ends were trimmed by 0 bases and 4 bases, with 8 bases remaining between them. The germline V gene has CDR1 LGHNA and CDR2 YSLEER. CDR3 in DNA: TGCGCCAGCAGCCAAGATCGGGCCGCAGATACGCAGTATTTT. It translates to CASSQDRAADTQYF.

This chain connects TRBV4-1 to TRBJ1-2; D ambiguous. Trimming shortened V by 1 base and J by 4 bases, and 13 bases separated the two germline ends. The CDR3 contains 15 residues. Per germline, CDR1 MGHRA and CDR2 YSYEKL. The CDR3 DNA is TGCGCCAGCAGCCAAGTAATCGGATCTAGCTATGGCTACACCTTC. Translating gives CASSQVIGSSYGYTF.

The chain is built from TRBV4-3 and TRBJ2-1; 12 positions match TRBD2. Trimming at V came to 0 bases and at J to 10 bases, leaving 4 bases not matched to a gene. Germline V gene data show CDR1 as LGHNA and CDR2 as YSLEER. CDR3 length: 15 residues. CDR3 DNA sequence: TGCGCCAGCAGCCAAGATCTAGCGGGAGGGGGCGAGCAGTTCTTC. Encoded protein: CASSQDLAGGGEQFF.

This clonotype was counted a few times. This chain joins TRBV2 and TRBJ2-2; D remains ambiguous. CDR1 is SNHLY and CDR2 is FYNNEI in the germline V gene. The CDR3 contains 15 residues. The V end lost 5 bases, the J end lost 5 bases, and 15 bases lay between the germline ends. The CDR3 sequence: CASSSKGYLTGELFF. The CDR3 DNA sequence: TGTGCCAGCAGTTCAAAAGGTTATTTGACCGGGGAGCTGTTTTTT.

This clonotype was observed at least ten times. The V gene is TRBV7-2, the J gene TRBJ2-1; D remains unclear. V shed 0 bases and J shed 3 bases, with 0 bases lying between them. The CDR3 is made up of 12 amino acids. Germline V lookup: CDR1 SGHTA, CDR2 FQGNSA. The CDR3 region has the DNA TGTGCCAGCAGCTTAGCCTACAATGAGCAGTTCTTC. This encodes CASSLAYNEQFF.

This chain connects TRBV5-6 to TRBJ1-2, with D possibly being TRBD1 (5 bases). Germline-derived CDR1 and CDR2 are SGHDT and YYEEEE. Trimming shortened V by 4 bases and J by 4 bases, and 23 bases separated the two germline ends. The CDR3 spans 17 residues. For the CDR3, the DNA is TGTGCCAGCAGCCATAAAGACAACAGGAGGCGGGTCTATGGCTACACCTTC. Protein product: CASSHKDNRRRVYGYTF. Together with reference TRBV5-6 and TRBJ1-2, the CDR3 gives the full variable domain: DAGVTQSPTHLIKTRGQQVTLRCSPKSGHDTVSWYQQALGQGPQFIFQYYEEEERQRGNFPDRFSGHQFPNYSSELNVNALLLGDSALYLCASSHKDNRRRVYGYTFGSGTRLTVV.

The table lists this clonotype with a few counts. V and J are TRBV29-1 and TRBJ2-7; 7 bases match TRBD1. CDR1 and CDR2 (germline): SQVTM, ANQGSEA. The trim removed 1 base at V and 6 bases at J, leaving 6 bases unmatched. The CDR3 is made up of 13 amino acids. This CDR3 is CSVEGTGGLEQYF. CDR3 bases: TGCAGCGTTGAAGGGACAGGTGGGCTCGAGCAGTACTTC.

This clonotype was found many times. The chain is built from TRBV7-2 and TRBJ2-5; 9 bases are a match to TRBD1. CDR1 is SGHTA, CDR2 FQGNSA, per germline. The ends lost 5 bases at V and 5 bases at J; junction bases unmatched: 15. This CDR3 has 17 amino acids. The DNA of the CDR3 is TGTGCCAGCAGCAAAGGAGGGACAGGGTCCCGTCGTGAGACCCAGTACTTC. This codes for CASSKGGTGSRRETQYF. Full variable domain (missing parts from reference TRBV7-2 and TRBJ2-5): GAGVSQSPSNKVTEKGKDVELRCDPISGHTALYWYRQSLGQGLEFLIYFQGNSAPDKSGLPSDRFSAERTGGSVSTLTIQRTQQEDSAVYLCASSKGGTGSRRETQYFGPGTRLLVL.

This clonotype was counted at least ten times. The gene calls are TRBV4-2 and TRBJ1-1; D gene ambiguous. The V gene lost 9 bases and the J gene lost 5 bases, with 19 bases spanning the gap. Germline CDR1 and CDR2: LGHNA and YNFKEQ. The CDR3 length is 14 residues. As DNA, the CDR3 is TGTGCCAGTCGCCTGGCGGAGGAGGATACTGAAGCTTTCTTT. Its protein is CASRLAEEDTEAFF.

The chain joins TRBV3-1 to TRBJ2-2; D is undetermined. CDR1 and CDR2 from the germline V gene are LGHDT and YNNKEL (reference sequence). The CDR3 length is 13 residues. V lost 3 bases, J lost 5 bases, and 7 bases lay in between. As DNA, the CDR3 is TGTGCCAGCAGCCACCCCGGGACCGGGGAGCTGTTTTTT. It is translated as CASSHPGTGELFF.

Comment on this clonotype: This may be a read error: a much more frequent sequence differs by one nucleotide. This rearrangement joins TRBV29-1 to TRBJ2-1; D is uncertain. V lost 6 bases to trimming and J lost 8 bases, with 23 bases between them. CDR3 length equals 15 residues. Per germline, CDR1 SQVTM and CDR2 ANQGSEA. The CDR3 loop is CSVKGTKQTYHEQFF. DNA of the CDR3: TGCAGCGTCAAAGGTACCAAACAAACTTACCATGAGCAGTTCTTC.

This clonotype was counted many times. The rearrangement links TRBV29-1 to TRBJ2-3; 7 positions match TRBD2. Germline V lookup: CDR1 SQVTM, CDR2 ANQGSEA. Germline trimming cut 4 bases from V and 2 bases from J; bases unmatched to any gene: 3. The CDR3 has 13 amino acids. The CDR3 DNA reads as TGCAGCGTTGGGACTAGGGCCACAGATACGCAGTATTTT. It codes for CSVGTRATDTQYF.

The rearrangement links TRBV4-3 to TRBJ1-6, with TRBD1 matching over 8 bases. V trimming: 3 bases; J trimming: 7 bases; junction bases outside the gene matches: 2. In germline, CDR1 is LGHNA, CDR2 YSLEER. The CDR3 has 14 amino acids. CDR3 in DNA: TGCGCCAGCAGCCACCGACAGGGGAATTCACCCCTCCACTTT. Protein: CASSHRQGNSPLHF.

In its sample, this clonotype was seen a few times. The chain links TRBV10-3 to TRBJ2-1; TRBD2 matches 13 bases. The trim removed 7 bases at V and 9 bases at J, leaving 12 bases unmatched. The germline V gene encodes CDR1 ENHRY and CDR2 SYGVKD. CDR3 length: 16 residues. The CDR3 loop is CAITPGLAGAYGEQFF. As DNA, the CDR3 is TGTGCCATCACCCCCGGACTAGCGGGAGCTTATGGTGAGCAGTTCTTC.

This clonotype was counted at least ten times. The chain uses TRBV12-3 or TRBV12-4 and TRBJ2-7; the D gene is possibly TRBD1 (5 bases). V was shortened by 2 bases and J by 5 bases, with 16 bases between the two germline ends. This CDR3 is 15 amino acids long. CDR3 DNA sequence: TGTGCCAGCAGTTTATTTGGACAATCGGGCGACGAGCAGTACTTC. Protein sequence: CASSLFGQSGDEQYF.

The chain recombines TRBV9 with TRBJ2-7, with D perhaps assigned TRBD1 or TRBD2 (5 bases each). The V gene lost 0 bases and the J gene lost 4 bases, with 11 bases spanning the gap. Per the germline V gene, CDR1 is SGDLS and CDR2 is YYNGEE. The CDR3 extends over 14 amino acids. DNA for the CDR3: TGTGCCAGCAGCGTAGAGGGACGGGGATACGAGCAGTACTTC. It yields the protein CASSVEGRGYEQYF.

At least ten counts were recorded for this clonotype. J is TRBJ2-3 and V is TRBV7-2; D possibly corresponds to TRBD2 (6 bases). Deletions cut 8 bases from V and 2 bases from J, with 14 bases between. The germline gives CDR1 SGHTA, CDR2 FQGNSA. The CDR3 extends over 14 amino acids. This CDR3 reads CASSPGSLTDTQYF. In DNA, the CDR3 is TGTGCCAGCTCCCCCGGGAGCCTCACAGATACGCAGTATTTT.